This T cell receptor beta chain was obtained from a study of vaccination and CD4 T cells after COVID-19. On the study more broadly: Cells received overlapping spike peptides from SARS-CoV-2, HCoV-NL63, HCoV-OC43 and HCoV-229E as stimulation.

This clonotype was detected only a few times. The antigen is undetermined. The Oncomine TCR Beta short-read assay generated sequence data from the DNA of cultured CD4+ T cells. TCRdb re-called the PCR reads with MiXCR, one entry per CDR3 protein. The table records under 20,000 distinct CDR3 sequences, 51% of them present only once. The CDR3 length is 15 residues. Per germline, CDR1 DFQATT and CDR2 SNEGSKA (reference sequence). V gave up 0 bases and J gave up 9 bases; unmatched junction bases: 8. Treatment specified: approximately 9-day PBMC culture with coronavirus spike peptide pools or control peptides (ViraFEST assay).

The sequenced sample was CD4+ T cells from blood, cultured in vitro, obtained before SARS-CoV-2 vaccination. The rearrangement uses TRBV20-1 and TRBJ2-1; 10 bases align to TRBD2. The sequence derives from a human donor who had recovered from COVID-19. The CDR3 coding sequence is TGCAGTGCTAGAGATAGGGTCCTAGCGGGAGTTGAGCAGTTCTTC. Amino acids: CSARDRVLAGVEQFF.